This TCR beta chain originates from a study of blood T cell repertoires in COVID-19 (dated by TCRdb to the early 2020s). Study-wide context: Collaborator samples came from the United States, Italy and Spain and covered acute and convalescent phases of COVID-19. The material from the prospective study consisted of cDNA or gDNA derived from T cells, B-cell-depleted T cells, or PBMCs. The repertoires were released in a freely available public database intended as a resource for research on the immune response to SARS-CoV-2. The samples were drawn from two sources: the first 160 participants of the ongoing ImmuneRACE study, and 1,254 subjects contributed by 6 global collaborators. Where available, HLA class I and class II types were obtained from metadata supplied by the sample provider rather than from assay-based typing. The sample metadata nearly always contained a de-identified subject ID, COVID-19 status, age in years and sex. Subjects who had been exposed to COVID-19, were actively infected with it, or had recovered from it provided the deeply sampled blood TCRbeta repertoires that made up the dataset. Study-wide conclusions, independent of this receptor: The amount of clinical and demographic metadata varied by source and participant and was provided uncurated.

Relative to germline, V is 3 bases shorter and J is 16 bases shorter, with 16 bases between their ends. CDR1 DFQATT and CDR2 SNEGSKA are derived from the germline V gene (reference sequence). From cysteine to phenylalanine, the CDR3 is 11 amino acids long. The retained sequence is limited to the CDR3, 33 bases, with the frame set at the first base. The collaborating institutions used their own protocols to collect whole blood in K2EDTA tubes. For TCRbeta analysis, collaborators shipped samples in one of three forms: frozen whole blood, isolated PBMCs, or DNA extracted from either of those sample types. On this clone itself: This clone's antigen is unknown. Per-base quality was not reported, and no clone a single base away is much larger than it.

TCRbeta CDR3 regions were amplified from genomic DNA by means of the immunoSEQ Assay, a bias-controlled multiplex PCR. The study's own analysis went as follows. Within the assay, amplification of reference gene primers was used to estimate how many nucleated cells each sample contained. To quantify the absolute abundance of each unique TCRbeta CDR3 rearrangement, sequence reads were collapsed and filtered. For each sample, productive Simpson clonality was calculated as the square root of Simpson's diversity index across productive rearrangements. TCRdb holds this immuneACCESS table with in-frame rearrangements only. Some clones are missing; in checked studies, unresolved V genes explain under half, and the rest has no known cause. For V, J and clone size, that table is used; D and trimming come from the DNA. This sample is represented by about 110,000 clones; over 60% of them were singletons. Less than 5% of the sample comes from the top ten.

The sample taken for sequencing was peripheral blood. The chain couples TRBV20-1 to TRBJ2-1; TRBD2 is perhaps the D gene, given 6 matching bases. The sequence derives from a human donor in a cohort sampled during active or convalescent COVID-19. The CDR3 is CSARWGVVDFF. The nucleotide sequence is TGCAGTGCTAGGTGGGGGGTTGTGGATTTCTTC.